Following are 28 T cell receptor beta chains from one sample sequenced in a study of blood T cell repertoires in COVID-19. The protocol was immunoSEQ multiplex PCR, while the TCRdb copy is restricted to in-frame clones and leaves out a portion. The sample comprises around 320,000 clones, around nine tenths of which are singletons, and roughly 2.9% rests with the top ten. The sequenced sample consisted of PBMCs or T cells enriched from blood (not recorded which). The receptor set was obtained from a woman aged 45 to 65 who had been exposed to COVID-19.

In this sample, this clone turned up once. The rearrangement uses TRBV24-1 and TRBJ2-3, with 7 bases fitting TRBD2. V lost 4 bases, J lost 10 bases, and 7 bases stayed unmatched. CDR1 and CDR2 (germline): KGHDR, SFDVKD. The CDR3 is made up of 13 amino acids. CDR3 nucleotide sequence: TGTGCCACCAGTGAACTAGCGAGTCGGGCGCAGTATTTT. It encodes CATSELASRAQYF.

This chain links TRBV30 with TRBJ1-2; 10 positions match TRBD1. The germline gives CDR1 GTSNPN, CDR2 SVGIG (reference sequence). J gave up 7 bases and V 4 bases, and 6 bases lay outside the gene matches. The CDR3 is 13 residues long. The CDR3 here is CAWTRQGASGYTF. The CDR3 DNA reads TGTGCCTGGACTCGACAGGGGGCGTCTGGCTACACCTTC.

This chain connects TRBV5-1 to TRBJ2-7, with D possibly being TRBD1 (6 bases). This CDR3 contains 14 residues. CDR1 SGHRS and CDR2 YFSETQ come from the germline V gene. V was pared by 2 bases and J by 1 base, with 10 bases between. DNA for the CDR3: TGCGCCAGCAGCTTTTTACAGGGATCCTACGAGCAGTACTTC. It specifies CASSFLQGSYEQYF.

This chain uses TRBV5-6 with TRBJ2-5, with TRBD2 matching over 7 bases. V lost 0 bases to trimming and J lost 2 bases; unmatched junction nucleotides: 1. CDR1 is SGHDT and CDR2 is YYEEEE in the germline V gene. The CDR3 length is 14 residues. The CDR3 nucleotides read TGTGCCAGCAGCTTGGGGGGAGGGCAAGAGACCCAGTACTTC. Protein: CASSLGGGQETQYF.

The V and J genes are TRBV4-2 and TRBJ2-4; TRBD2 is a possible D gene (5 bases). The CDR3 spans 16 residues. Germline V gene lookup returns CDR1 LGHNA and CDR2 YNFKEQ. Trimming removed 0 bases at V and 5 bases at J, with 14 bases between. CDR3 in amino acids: CASSQDPGTSQNIQYF. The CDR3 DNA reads TGTGCCAGCAGCCAAGATCCGGGAACCTCCCAAAACATTCAGTACTTC.

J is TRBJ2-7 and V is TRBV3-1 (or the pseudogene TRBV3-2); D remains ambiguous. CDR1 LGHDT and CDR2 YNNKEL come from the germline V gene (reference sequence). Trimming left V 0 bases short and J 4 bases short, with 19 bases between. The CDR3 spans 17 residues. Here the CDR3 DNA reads TGTGCCAGCAGCCAAGATGTCGGGTCCACTACAAGGTACGAGCAGTACTTC. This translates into CASSQDVGSTTRYEQYF.

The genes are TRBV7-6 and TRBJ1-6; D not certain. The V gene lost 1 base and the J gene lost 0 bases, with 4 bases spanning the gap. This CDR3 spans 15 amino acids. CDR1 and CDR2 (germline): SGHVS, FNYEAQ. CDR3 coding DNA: TGTGCCAGCAGCTTAGTAGCCTCCTATAATTCACCCCTCCACTTT. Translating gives CASSLVASYNSPLHF.

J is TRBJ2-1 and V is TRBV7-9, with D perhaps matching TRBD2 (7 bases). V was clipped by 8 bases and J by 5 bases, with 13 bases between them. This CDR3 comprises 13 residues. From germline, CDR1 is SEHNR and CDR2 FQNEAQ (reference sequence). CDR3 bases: TGTGCCAGCGTGAAAGGGGGGGACAATGAGCAGTTCTTC. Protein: CASVKGGDNEQFF.

The CDR3 loop reads CASSGGRVNEQYF. In DNA form, the CDR3 reads TGTGCCAGCAGTGGAGGCAGGGTCAACGAGCAGTACTTC. The chain links TRBV2 to TRBJ2-7; a weak D match, TRBD1 (5 bases). The V gene lost 4 bases and the J gene lost 5 bases, with 12 bases spanning the gap. The germline V gene has CDR1 SNHLY and CDR2 FYNNEI. CDR3 length: 13 residues.

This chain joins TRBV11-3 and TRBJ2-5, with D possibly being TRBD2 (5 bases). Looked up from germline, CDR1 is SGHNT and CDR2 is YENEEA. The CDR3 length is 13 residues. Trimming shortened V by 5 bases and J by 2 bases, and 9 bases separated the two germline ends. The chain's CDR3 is CASSRDLQETQYF. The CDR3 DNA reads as TGTGCCAGCAGCCGGGATTTACAAGAGACCCAGTACTTC.

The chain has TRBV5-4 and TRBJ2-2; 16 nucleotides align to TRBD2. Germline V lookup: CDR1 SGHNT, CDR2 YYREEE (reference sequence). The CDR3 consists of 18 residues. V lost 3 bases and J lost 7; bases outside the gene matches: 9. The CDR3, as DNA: TGTGCCAGCAGCTCCACCGGGACTAGCGGGGGGGCCTACGGGGAGCTGTTTTTT. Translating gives CASSSTGTSGGAYGELFF. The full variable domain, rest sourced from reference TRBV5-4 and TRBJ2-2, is ETGVTQSPTHLIKTRGQQVTLRCSSQSGHNTVSWYQQALGQGPQFIFQYYREEENGRGNFPPRFSGLQFPNYSSELNVNALELDDSALYLCASSSTGTSGGAYGELFFGEGSRLTVL.

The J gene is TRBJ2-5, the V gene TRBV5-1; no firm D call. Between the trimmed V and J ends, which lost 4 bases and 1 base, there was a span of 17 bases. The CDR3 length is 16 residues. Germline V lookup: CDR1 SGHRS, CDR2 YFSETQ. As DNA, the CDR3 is TGCGCCAGCAGCCTCCGGTTTGCGGCATTCCAAGAGACCCAGTACTTC. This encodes CASSLRFAAFQETQYF.

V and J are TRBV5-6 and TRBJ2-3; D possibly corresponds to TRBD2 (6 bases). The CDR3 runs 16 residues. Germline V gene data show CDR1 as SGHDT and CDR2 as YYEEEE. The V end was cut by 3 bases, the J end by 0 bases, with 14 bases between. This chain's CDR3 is CASSWGPGLSTDTQYF. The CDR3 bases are TGTGCCAGCAGCTGGGGCCCGGGACTCAGCACAGATACGCAGTATTTT.

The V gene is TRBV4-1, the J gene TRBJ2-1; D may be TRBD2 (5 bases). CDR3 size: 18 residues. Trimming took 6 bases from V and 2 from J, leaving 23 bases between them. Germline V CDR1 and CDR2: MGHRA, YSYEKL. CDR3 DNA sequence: TGCGCCAGCAGGGCCTTTGAAGGGCGGGCGGTCACCTACAATGAGCAGTTCTTC. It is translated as CASRAFEGRAVTYNEQFF.

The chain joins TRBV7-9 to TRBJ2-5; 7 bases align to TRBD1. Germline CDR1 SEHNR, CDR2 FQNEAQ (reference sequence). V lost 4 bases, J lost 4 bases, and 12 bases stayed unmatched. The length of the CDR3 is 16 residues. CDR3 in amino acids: CASSSDYRGRGETQYF. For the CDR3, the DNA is TGTGCCAGCAGCTCAGATTACAGGGGCAGGGGAGAGACCCAGTACTTC.

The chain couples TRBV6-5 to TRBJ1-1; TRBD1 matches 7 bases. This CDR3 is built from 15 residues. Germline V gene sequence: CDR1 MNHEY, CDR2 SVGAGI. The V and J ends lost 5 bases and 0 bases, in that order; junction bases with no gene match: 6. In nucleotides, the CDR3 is TGTGCCAGCAGTCCAAGACAGGGTCTGAACACTGAAGCTTTCTTT. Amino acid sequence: CASSPRQGLNTEAFF.

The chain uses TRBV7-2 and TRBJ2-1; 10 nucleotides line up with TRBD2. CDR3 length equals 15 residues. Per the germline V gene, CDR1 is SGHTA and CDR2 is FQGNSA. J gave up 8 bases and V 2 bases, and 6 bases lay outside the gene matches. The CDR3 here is CASSLSGGALHEQFF. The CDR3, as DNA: TGTGCCAGCAGCTTAAGCGGGGGGGCCCTGCATGAGCAGTTCTTC.

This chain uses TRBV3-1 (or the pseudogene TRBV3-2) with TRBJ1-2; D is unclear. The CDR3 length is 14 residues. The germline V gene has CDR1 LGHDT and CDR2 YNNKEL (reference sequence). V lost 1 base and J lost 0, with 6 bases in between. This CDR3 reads CASSQVTANYGYTF. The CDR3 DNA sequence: TGTGCCAGCAGCCAAGTCACAGCTAACTATGGCTACACCTTC.

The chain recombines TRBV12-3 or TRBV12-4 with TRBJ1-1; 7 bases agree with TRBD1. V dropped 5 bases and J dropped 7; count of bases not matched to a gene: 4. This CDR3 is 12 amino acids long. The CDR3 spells CASSRDSREAFF. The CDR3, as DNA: TGTGCCAGCAGTCGGGACAGCCGTGAAGCTTTCTTT.

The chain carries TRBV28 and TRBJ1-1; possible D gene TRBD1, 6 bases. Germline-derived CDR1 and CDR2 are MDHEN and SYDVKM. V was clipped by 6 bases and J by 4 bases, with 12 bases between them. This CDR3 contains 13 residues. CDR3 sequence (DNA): TGTGCCAGCAGGTCGACAGGATTCACTGAAGCTTTCTTT. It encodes CASRSTGFTEAFF. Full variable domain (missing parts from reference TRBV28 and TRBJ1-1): DVKVTQSSRYLVKRTGEKVFLECVQDMDHENMFWYRQDPGLGLRLIYFSYDVKMKEKGDIPEGYSVSREKKERFSLILESASTNQTSMYLCASRSTGFTEAFFGQGTRLTVV.

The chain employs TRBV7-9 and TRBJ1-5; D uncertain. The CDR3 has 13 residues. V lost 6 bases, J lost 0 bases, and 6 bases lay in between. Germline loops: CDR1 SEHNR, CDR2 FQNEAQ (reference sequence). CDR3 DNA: TGTGCCAGCAGTCCCAATAGCAATCAGCCCCAGCATTTT. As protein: CASSPNSNQPQHF.

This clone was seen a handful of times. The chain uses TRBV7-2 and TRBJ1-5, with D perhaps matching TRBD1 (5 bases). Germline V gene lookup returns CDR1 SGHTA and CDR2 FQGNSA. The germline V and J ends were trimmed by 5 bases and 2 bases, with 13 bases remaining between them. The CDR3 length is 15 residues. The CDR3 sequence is CASSPGRAGNQPQHF. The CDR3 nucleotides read TGTGCCAGCAGCCCCGGCAGGGCAGGCAATCAGCCCCAGCATTTT. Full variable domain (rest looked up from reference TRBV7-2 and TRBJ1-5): GAGVSQSPSNKVTEKGKDVELRCDPISGHTALYWYRQSLGQGLEFLIYFQGNSAPDKSGLPSDRFSAERTGGSVSTLTIQRTQQEDSAVYLCASSPGRAGNQPQHFGDGTRLSIL.

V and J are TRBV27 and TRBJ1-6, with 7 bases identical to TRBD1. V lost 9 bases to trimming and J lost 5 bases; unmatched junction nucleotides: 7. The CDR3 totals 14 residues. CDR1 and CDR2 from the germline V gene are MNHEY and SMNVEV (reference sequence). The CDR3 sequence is CASWPGQHNSPLHF. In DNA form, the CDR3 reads TGTGCCAGTTGGCCGGGACAGCATAATTCACCCCTCCACTTT.

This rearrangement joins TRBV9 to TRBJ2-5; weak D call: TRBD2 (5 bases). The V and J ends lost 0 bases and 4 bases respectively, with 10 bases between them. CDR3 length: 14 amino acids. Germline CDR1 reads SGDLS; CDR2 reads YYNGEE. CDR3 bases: TGTGCCAGCAGCGTAGGAGGGCGGAGAGAGACCCAGTACTTC. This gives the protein CASSVGGRRETQYF.

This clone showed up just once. In DNA form, the CDR3 reads TGCGCCAGCTCAGGGGCCGCGAGCTCTGGAAACACCATATATTTT. Protein: CASSGAASSGNTIYF. The chain employs TRBV5-1 and TRBJ1-3; possibly TRBD1 for D (6 bases). V lost 7 bases and J 0 bases, leaving 14 bases between the germline ends. This CDR3 contains 15 residues. CDR1 and CDR2 from the germline V gene are SGHRS and YFSETQ.

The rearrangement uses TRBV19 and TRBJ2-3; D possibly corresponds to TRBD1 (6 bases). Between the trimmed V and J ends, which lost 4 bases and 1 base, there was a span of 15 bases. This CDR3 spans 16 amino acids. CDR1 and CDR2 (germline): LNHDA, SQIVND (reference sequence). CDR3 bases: TGTGCCAGTAGTAGTAGGACAGCCATTCGCACAGATACGCAGTATTTT. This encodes CASSSRTAIRTDTQYF. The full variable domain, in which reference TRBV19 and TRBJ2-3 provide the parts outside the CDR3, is DGGITQSPKYLFRKEGQNVTLSCEQNLNHDAMYWYRQDPGQGLRLIYYSQIVNDFQKGDIAEGYSVSREKKESFPLTVTSAQKNPTAFYLCASSSRTAIRTDTQYFGPGTRLTVL.

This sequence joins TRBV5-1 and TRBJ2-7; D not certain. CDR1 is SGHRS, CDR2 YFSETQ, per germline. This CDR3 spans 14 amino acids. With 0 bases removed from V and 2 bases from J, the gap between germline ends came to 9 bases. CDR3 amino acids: CASSLAQAPYEQYF. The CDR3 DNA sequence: TGCGCCAGCAGCTTGGCGCAGGCCCCCTACGAGCAGTACTTC. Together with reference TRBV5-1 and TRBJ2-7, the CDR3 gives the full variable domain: KAGVTQTPRYLIKTRGQQVTLSCSPISGHRSVSWYQQTPGQGLQFLFEYFSETQRNKGNFPGRFSGRQFSNSRSEMNVSTLELGDSALYLCASSLAQAPYEQYFGPGTRLTVT.

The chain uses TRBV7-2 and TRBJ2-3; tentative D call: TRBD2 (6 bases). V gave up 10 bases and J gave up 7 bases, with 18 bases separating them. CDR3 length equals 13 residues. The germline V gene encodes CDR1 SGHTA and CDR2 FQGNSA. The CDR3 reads CATPGGQGYTQYF. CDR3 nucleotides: TGTGCCACGCCCGGGGGTCAGGGATATACGCAGTATTTT.